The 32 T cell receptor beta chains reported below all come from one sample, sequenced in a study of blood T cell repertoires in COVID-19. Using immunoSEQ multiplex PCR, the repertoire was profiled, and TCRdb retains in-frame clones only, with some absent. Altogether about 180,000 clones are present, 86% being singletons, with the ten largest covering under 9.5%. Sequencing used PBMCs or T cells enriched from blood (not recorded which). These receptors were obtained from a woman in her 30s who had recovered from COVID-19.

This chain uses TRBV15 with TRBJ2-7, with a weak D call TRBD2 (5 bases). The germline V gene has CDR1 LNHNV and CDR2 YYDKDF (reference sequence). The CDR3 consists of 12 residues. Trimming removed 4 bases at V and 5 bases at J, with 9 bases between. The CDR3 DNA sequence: TGTGCCACCAGCACTAGCCAGCACGAGCAGTACTTC. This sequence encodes CATSTSQHEQYF. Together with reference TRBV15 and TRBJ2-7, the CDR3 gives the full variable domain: DAMVIQNPRYQVTQFGKPVTLSCSQTLNHNVMYWYQQKSSQAPKLLFHYYDKDFNNEADTPDNFQSRRPNTSFCFLDIRSPGLGDTAMYLCATSTSQHEQYFGPGTRLTVT.

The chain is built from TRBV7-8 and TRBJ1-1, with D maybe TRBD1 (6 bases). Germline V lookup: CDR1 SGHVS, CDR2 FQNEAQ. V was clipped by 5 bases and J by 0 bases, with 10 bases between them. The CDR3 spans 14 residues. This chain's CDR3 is CASSRGQLNTEAFF. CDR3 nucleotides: TGTGCCAGCAGCCGCGGACAGCTGAACACTGAAGCTTTCTTT.

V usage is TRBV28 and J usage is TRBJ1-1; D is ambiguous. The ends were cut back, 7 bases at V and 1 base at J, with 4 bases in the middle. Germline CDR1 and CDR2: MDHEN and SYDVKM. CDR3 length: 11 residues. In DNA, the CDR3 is TGTGCCAGCACGAGGAACACTGAAGCTTTCTTT. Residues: CASTRNTEAFF.

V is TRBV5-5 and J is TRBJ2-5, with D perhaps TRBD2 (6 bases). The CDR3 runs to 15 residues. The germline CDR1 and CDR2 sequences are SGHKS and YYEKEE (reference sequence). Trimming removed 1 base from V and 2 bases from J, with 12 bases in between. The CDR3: CASSLRGIEQETQYF. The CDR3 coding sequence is TGTGCCAGCAGCTTGCGGGGGATCGAACAAGAGACCCAGTACTTC. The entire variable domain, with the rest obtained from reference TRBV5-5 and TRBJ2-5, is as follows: DAGVTQSPTHLIKTRGQQVTLRCSPISGHKSVSWYQQVLGQGPQFIFQYYEKEERGRGNFPDRFSARQFPNYSSELNVNALLLGDSALYLCASSLRGIEQETQYFGPGTRLLVL.

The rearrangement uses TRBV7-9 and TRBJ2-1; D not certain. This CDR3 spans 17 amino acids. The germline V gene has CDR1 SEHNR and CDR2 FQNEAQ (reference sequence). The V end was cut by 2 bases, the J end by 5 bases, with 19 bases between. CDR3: CASSLMAVTKNNNEQFF. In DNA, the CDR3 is TGTGCCAGCAGCTTAATGGCAGTCACAAAGAACAACAATGAGCAGTTCTTC.

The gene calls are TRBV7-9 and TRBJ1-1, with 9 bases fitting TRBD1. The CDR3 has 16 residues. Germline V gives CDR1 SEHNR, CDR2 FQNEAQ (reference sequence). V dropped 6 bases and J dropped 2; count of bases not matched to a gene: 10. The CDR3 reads CASSKGQGILNTEAFF. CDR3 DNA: TGTGCCAGCAGTAAGGGACAGGGTATCCTTAACACTGAAGCTTTCTTT.

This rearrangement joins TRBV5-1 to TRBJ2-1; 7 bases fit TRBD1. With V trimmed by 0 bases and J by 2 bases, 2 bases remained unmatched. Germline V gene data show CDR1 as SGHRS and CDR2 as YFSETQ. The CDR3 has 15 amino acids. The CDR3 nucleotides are TGCGCCAGCAGCTTGGATCAGGGGGCCTACAATGAGCAGTTCTTC. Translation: CASSLDQGAYNEQFF.

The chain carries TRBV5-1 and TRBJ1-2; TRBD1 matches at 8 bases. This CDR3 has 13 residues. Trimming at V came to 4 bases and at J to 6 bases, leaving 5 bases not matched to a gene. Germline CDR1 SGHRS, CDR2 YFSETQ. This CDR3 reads CASSRTGPDGYTF. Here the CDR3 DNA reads TGCGCCAGCAGCCGGACAGGGCCGGATGGCTACACCTTC.

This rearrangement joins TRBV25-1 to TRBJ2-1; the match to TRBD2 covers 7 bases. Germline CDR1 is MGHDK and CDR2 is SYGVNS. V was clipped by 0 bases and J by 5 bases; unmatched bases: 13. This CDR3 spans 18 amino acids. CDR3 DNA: TGTGCCAGCAGTGAATACTTCATGGGGGAGGGCCGGAACAATGAGCAGTTCTTC. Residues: CASSEYFMGEGRNNEQFF.

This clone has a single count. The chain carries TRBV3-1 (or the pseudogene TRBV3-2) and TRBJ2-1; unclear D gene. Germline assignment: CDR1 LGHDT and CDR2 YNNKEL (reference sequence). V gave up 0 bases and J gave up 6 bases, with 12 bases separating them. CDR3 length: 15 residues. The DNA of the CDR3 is TGTGCCAGCAGCCAAGAATACCTAGTCAGCAATGAGCAGTTCTTC. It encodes CASSQEYLVSNEQFF.

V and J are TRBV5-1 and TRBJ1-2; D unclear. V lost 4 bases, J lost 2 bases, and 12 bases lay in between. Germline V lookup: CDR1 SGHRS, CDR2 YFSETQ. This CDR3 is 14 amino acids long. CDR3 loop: CASSPRGLNYGYTF. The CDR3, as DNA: TGCGCCAGCAGCCCCCGTGGGCTCAACTATGGCTACACCTTC. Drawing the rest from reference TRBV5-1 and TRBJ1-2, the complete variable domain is KAGVTQTPRYLIKTRGQQVTLSCSPISGHRSVSWYQQTPGQGLQFLFEYFSETQRNKGNFPGRFSGRQFSNSRSEMNVSTLELGDSALYLCASSPRGLNYGYTFGSGTRLTVV.

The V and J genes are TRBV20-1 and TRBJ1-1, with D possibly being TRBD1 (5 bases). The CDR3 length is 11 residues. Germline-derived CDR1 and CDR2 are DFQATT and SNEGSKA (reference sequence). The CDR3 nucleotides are TGCGGGAACCAGGGTCCTTTTGAAGCTTTCTTT. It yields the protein CGNQGPFEAFF.

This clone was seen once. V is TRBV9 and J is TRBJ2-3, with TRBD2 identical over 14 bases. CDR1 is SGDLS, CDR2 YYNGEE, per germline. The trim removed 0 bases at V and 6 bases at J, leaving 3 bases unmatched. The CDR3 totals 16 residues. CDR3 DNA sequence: TGTGCCAGCAGCGTAGGACTAGCGGGAGGGCTTGATACGCAGTATTTT. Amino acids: CASSVGLAGGLDTQYF.

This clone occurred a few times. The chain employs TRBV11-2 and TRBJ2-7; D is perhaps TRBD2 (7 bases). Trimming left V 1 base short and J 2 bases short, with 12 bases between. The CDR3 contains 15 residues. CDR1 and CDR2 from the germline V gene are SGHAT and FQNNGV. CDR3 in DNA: TGTGCCAGCAGCTTAGGACGGGGGGACACCTACGAGCAGTACTTC. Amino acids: CASSLGRGDTYEQYF.

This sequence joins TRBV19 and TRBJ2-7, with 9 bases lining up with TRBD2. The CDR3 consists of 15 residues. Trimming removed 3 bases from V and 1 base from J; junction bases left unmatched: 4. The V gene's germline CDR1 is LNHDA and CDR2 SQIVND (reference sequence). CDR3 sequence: CASSIGGRASYEQYF. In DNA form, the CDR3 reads TGTGCCAGTAGTATCGGCGGGAGGGCATCCTACGAGCAGTACTTC.

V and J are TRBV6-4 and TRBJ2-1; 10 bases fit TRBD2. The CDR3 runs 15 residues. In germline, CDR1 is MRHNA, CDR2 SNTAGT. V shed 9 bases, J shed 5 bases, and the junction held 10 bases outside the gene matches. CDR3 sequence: CARYLAGEENNEQFF. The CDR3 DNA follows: TGTGCCAGGTACCTAGCGGGAGAGGAAAACAATGAGCAGTTCTTC.

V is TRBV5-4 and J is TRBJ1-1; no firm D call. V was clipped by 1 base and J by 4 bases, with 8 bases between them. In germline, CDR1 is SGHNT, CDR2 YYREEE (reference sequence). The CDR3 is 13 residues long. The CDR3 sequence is CASSLTGSTEAFF. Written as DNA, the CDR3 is TGTGCCAGCAGCTTGACCGGGTCCACTGAAGCTTTCTTT.

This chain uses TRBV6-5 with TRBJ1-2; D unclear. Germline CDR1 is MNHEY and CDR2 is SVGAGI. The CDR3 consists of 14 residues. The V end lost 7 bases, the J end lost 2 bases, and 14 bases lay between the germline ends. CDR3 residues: CASTGNPLNYGYTF. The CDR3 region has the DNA TGTGCCAGCACCGGGAACCCTTTAAACTATGGCTACACCTTC.

For the CDR3, the DNA is TGTGCCAGCAGAATAAGCGGGAACACTGAAGCTTTCTTT. Translating it yields CASRISGNTEAFF. The chain carries TRBV12-3 or TRBV12-4 and TRBJ1-1, with D uncertain. The V end was cut by 6 bases, the J end by 1 base, with 9 bases between. CDR3 length equals 13 residues.

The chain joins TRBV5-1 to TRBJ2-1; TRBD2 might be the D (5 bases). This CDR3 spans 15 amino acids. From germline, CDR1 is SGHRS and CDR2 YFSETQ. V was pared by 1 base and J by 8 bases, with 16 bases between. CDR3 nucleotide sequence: TGCGCCAGCAGCTTGATCTCAACGAGCGGCGATGAGCAGTTCTTC. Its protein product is CASSLISTSGDEQFF.

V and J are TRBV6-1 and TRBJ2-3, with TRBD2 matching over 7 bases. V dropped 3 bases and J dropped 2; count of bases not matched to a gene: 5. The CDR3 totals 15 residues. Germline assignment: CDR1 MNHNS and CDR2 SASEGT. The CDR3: CASSEGLKHTDTQYF. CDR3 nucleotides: TGTGCCAGCAGTGAGGGACTAAAACACACAGATACGCAGTATTTT.

This CDR3 is CASSAEGGNTEAFF. CDR3 bases: TGTGCCAGCAGTGCCGAGGGCGGGAACACTGAAGCTTTCTTT. This chain connects TRBV25-1 to TRBJ1-1; D is unresolved. V shed 4 bases and J shed 1 base, with 10 bases lying between them. The CDR3 totals 14 residues. Germline lookup yields CDR1 MGHDK and CDR2 SYGVNS. Variable domain in full (rest from reference TRBV25-1 and TRBJ1-1): EADIYQTPRYLVIGTGKKITLECSQTMGHDKMYWYQQDPGMELHLIHYSYGVNSTEKGDLSSESTVSRIRTEHFPLTLESARPSHTSQYLCASSAEGGNTEAFFGQGTRLTVV.

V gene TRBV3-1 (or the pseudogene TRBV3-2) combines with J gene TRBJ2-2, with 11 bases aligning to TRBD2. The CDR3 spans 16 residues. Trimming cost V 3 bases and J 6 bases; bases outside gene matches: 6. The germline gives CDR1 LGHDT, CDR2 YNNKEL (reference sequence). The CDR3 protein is CASSQLAGGPSGELFF. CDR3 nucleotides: TGTGCCAGCAGCCAGTTAGCGGGAGGGCCGTCCGGGGAGCTGTTTTTT.

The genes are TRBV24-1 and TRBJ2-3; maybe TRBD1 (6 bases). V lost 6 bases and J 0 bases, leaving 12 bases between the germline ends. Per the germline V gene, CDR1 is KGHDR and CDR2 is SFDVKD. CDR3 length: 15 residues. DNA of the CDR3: TGTGCCACCAGTCCGTCAGGGGAGAGCACAGATACGCAGTATTTT. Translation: CATSPSGESTDTQYF.

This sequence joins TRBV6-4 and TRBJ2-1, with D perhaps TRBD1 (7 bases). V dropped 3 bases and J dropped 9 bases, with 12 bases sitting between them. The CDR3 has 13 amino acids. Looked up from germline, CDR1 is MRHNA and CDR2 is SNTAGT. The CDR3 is CASSESGGGEQFF. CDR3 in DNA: TGTGCCAGCAGTGAATCAGGGGGAGGTGAGCAGTTCTTC.

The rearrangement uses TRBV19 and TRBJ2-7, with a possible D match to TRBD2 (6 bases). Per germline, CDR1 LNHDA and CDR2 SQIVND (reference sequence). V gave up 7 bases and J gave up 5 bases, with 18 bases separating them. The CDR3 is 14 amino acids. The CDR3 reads CASTQRGGEDEQYF. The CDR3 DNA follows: TGTGCCAGTACCCAACGGGGAGGAGAGGACGAGCAGTACTTC.

CDR3 in amino acids: CAWSVGVWNEQFF. In DNA, the CDR3 is TGTGCCTGGAGTGTAGGAGTCTGGAATGAGCAGTTCTTC. This sequence joins TRBV30 and TRBJ2-1; no clear D. Germline CDR1 and CDR2: GTSNPN and SVGIG (reference sequence). The CDR3 is 13 residues long. The ends were cut back, 0 bases at V and 7 bases at J, with 10 bases in the middle.

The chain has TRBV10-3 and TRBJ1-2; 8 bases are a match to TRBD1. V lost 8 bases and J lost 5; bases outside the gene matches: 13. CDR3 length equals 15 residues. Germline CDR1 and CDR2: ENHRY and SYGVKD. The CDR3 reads CAISPGQGRYYGYTF. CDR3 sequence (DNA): TGTGCCATCTCCCCCGGACAGGGCCGTTATTATGGCTACACCTTC.

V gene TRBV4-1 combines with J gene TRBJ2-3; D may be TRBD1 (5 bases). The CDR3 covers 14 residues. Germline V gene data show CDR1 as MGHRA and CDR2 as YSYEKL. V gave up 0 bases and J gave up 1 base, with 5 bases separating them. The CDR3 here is CASSQEQGTDTQYF. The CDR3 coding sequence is TGCGCCAGCAGCCAAGAACAGGGCACAGATACGCAGTATTTT.

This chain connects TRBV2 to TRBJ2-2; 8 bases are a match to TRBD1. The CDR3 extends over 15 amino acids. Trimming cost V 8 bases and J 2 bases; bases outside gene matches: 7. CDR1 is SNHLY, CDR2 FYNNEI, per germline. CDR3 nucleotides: TGTGCCAGCCTCCGAGGACAGGGTAACACCGGGGAGCTGTTTTTT. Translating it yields CASLRGQGNTGELFF. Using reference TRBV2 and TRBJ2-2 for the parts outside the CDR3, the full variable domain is EPEVTQTPSHQVTQMGQEVILRCVPISNHLYFYWYRQILGQKVEFLVSFYNNEISEKSEIFDDQFSVERPDGSNFTLKIRSTKLEDSAMYFCASLRGQGNTGELFFGEGSRLTVL.

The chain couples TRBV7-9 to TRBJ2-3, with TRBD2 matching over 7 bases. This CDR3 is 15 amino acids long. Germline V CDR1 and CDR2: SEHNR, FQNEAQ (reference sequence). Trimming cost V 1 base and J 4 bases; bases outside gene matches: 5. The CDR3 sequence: CASSLEAGWPDTQYF. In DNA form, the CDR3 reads TGTGCCAGCAGCTTAGAAGCGGGATGGCCAGATACGCAGTATTTT.

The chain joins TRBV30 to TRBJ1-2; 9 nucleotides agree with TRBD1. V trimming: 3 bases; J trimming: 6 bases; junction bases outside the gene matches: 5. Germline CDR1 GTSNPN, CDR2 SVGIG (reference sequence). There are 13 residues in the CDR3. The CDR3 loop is CAWSATGGDGYTF. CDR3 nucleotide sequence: TGTGCCTGGAGCGCTACAGGGGGCGATGGCTACACCTTC.